This is a list of T cell receptor beta chains from one sample in a study of PD-L1 blockade in urothelial cancer. Here immunoSEQ multiplex PCR was the method, and the copy in TCRdb shows in-frame clones only, minus some. The sample records tens of thousands of clones, roughly 80% being singletons. The specimen comprised PBMCs, sampled around atezolizumab (anti-PD-L1) treatment. These receptors were taken from a man aged 65-85 years with urothelial cancer. Both conserved end residues are part of each CDR3. The D gene is left open where the match is weak. Some rows have no size entry. The others give once, few or many, or a class for an expanded clone.

DNA: TGTGCCATCAGTGGACTAGCGGGAGGCCCAAGCTCCTACAATGAGCAGTTCTTC
CDR3: CAISGLAGGPSSYNEQFF
V: TRBV10-3
size: -
J: TRBJ2-1
D: TRBD2

DNA: TGTGCCTGGGACAGGGGGGATTTGAACTATGGCTACACCTTC
CDR3: CAWDRGDLNYGYTF
V: TRBV30
size: few
J: TRBJ1-2
D: TRBD1

DNA: TGTGCCAGCAGCGCTCACGGTAGGACTAGCGGCACAGATACGCAGTATTTT
CDR3: CASSAHGRTSGTDTQYF
V: TRBV9
size: -
J: TRBJ2-3
D: TRBD2

DNA: TGTGCCAGCAGTTCAGGACAGGGGGCTCACGAGCAGTACTTC
CDR3: CASSSGQGAHEQYF
V: TRBV28
size: -
J: TRBJ2-7
D: TRBD1

DNA: TGTGCCAGCAGCTCTAAACCGTCCGGGACTAGTAGCTACGAGCAGTACTTC
CDR3: CASSSKPSGTSSYEQYF
V: TRBV5-8
size: -
J: TRBJ2-7
D: TRBD2

DNA: TGTGCCAGCAGTCCTCAAGGGGCGGGAGGGTTGTTGGTCTTC
CDR3: CASSPQGAGGLLVF
V: TRBV6-5
size: few
J: TRBJ2-1
D: TRBD2

DNA: TGCGCCAGCAGCTTAGGAGGGCCGAACACTGAAGCTTTCTTT
CDR3: CASSLGGPNTEAFF
V: TRBV5-1
size: -
J: TRBJ1-1
D: -

DNA: TGCGCCAGCAGTGTGACGGGGAAGGATGAAGCTTTCTTT
CDR3: CASSVTGKDEAFF
V: TRBV10-1
size: -
J: TRBJ1-1
D: -

DNA: TGCGCCAGCAGTGAGGGGCCCGGAGGCGGAAACACCATATATTTT
CDR3: CASSEGPGGGNTIYF
V: TRBV10-2
size: -
J: TRBJ1-3
D: -

DNA: TGTGCCAGCAGTTTACTCTGGACAGGGGGCGCATCTAGCGAGCAGTACTTC
CDR3: CASSLLWTGGASSEQYF
V: TRBV28
size: -
J: TRBJ2-7
D: TRBD1

DNA: TGCGCCAGCAGCTCCGGGACATTGGAGTACGAGCAGTACTTC
CDR3: CASSSGTLEYEQYF
V: TRBV5-1
size: -
J: TRBJ2-7
D: -

DNA: TGTGCCTGGAACCCGGGACAGCATACGCAGTATTTT
CDR3: CAWNPGQHTQYF
V: TRBV30
size: -
J: TRBJ2-3
D: TRBD1

DNA: TGCGCCAGCAGCTTGCGGGGGACTAGCGGGAGATATAACAATGAGCAGTTCTTC
CDR3: CASSLRGTSGRYNNEQFF
V: TRBV5-1
size: once
J: TRBJ2-1
D: TRBD2

DNA: TGTGCCAGCAGGCCCCCAGGGTATGGCTACACCTTC
CDR3: CASRPPGYGYTF
V: TRBV6-1
size: -
J: TRBJ1-2
D: -

DNA: TGTGCCAGCAGTTCACCCCTTTCGGACAGGTTTAAGCATTTT
CDR3: CASSSPLSDRFKHF
V: TRBV28
size: once
J: TRBJ1-5
D: TRBD1

DNA: TGTGCCAGCAGTCTAACTACTCGGACAGGGCCTGAAGCTTTCTTT
CDR3: CASSLTTRTGPEAFF
V: TRBV6-6
size: -
J: TRBJ1-1
D: TRBD1

DNA: TGTGCCACCAGCAGAGACTCGGACAGTCTATCGAGCTATGGCTACACCTTC
CDR3: CATSRDSDSLSSYGYTF
V: TRBV15
size: -
J: TRBJ1-2
D: -

DNA: TGTGCCATCAGTGAGGGCGGGAACACAGATACGCAGTATTTT
CDR3: CAISEGGNTDTQYF
V: TRBV10-3
size: -
J: TRBJ2-3
D: -

DNA: TGTGCCAGTAGTATAGTGCAGGGCCCGGGACTAGCCGTTTACAATGAGCAGTTCTTC
CDR3: CASSIVQGPGLAVYNEQFF
V: TRBV19
size: -
J: TRBJ2-1
D: TRBD2

DNA: TGTGCCAGCAGTTCGACAGGAATCTATGGCTACACCTTC
CDR3: CASSSTGIYGYTF
V: TRBV28
size: -
J: TRBJ1-2
D: -

DNA: TGTGCCTGGACAGAGGGCTACGAGCAGTACTTC
CDR3: CAWTEGYEQYF
V: TRBV30
size: -
J: TRBJ2-7
D: -

DNA: TGTGCCATCACGGGGGGCATCAACTATGGCTACACCTTC
CDR3: CAITGGINYGYTF
V: TRBV10-3
size: -
J: TRBJ1-2
D: -

DNA: TGTGCCAGCAGCTTGTGGGAGAGTTATTCACCCCTCCACTTT
CDR3: CASSLWESYSPLHF
V: TRBV5-4
size: -
J: TRBJ1-6
D: -

DNA: TGTGCCAGCTCGCTCACAGGGGTGGAGACTGAAGCTTTCTTT
CDR3: CASSLTGVETEAFF
V: TRBV18
size: -
J: TRBJ1-1
D: TRBD1

DNA: TGTGCCAGCAGCTTCAGGCCGGGACAGAACTACGAGCAGTACTTC
CDR3: CASSFRPGQNYEQYF
V: TRBV5-6
size: -
J: TRBJ2-7
D: TRBD1

DNA: TGTGCCAGCAGCCGGGACAGGGGACACACCGGGGAGCTGTTTTTT
CDR3: CASSRDRGHTGELFF
V: TRBV5-6
size: -
J: TRBJ2-2
D: TRBD1

DNA: TGTGCCAGCAGTGTTTCCGGGACAGGGGGCGGGGACGAGCAGTACTTC
CDR3: CASSVSGTGGGDEQYF
V: TRBV2
size: -
J: TRBJ2-7
D: TRBD1

DNA: TGTGCCATCAGAAGCCAGGGGTACGAGCAGTACTTC
CDR3: CAIRSQGYEQYF
V: TRBV10-3
size: -
J: TRBJ2-7
D: -

DNA: TGTGCCAGCAGTCGGGTGAAGTGTGCTAATCAGCCCCAGCATTTT
CDR3: CASSRVKCANQPQHF
V: TRBV6-8
size: -
J: TRBJ1-5
D: -

DNA: TGCTCACGGTCGCAAGAGACCCAGTACTTC
CDR3: CSRSQETQYF
V: TRBV12-5
size: -
J: TRBJ2-5
D: -

DNA: TGCGCCAGCAGCCATCTTACAGGGGAAAACATTCAGTACTTC
CDR3: CASSHLTGENIQYF
V: TRBV4-1
size: -
J: TRBJ2-4
D: TRBD1

DNA: TGTGCCAGCAGCTTAGGCCGGACAGGGGGCGAATCTGGCTACACCTTC
CDR3: CASSLGRTGGESGYTF
V: TRBV7-9
size: -
J: TRBJ1-2
D: TRBD1

DNA: TGTGCCAGCAGTTCCACCGCGGGGAACATTCAGTACTTC
CDR3: CASSSTAGNIQYF
V: TRBV6-5
size: -
J: TRBJ2-4
D: -

DNA: TGTGCCAGCACCCCTACAGGGGGCGCACAAGGCTACACCTTC
CDR3: CASTPTGGAQGYTF
V: TRBV28
size: -
J: TRBJ1-2
D: TRBD1

DNA: TGTGCCAGCAGTTCTAGACAGGGGGCGAGACTGAGCTCTGGGGCCAACGTCCTGACTTTC
CDR3: CASSSRQGARLSSGANVLTF
V: TRBV27
size: once
J: TRBJ2-6
D: TRBD1

DNA: TGTGCCAGCAGCTCAACTAGGACCCAGTACTTC
CDR3: CASSSTRTQYF
V: TRBV7-2
size: -
J: TRBJ2-5
D: -

DNA: TGCGCCTCCCGGTCAGCGGGACTAGTATTAACCGATGAGCAGTTCTTC
CDR3: CASRSAGLVLTDEQFF
V: TRBV4-1
size: -
J: TRBJ2-1
D: TRBD2

DNA: TGTGCCAGCAGCTTAGCGGGGACAGGGAGCACAGATACGCAGTATTTT
CDR3: CASSLAGTGSTDTQYF
V: TRBV7-2
size: -
J: TRBJ2-3
D: TRBD1

DNA: TGTGCCAGCAGTGAACTTCAGCGAGAGACCCAGTACTTC
CDR3: CASSELQRETQYF
V: TRBV6-1
size: -
J: TRBJ2-5
D: -

DNA: TGTGCCAGCAGGATGGGGGACATCAGCACAGATACGCAGTATTTT
CDR3: CASRMGDISTDTQYF
V: TRBV2
size: -
J: TRBJ2-3
D: -

DNA: TGTGCCAGTAGTATTCAGGGCCCGTTCACAGATACGCAGTATTTT
CDR3: CASSIQGPFTDTQYF
V: TRBV19
size: -
J: TRBJ2-3
D: -

DNA: TGTGCCAGCAGTCCTACCCCGGGACAGGGGTCGGCAGATACGCAGTATTTT
CDR3: CASSPTPGQGSADTQYF
V: TRBV25-1
size: -
J: TRBJ2-3
D: TRBD1

DNA: TGTGCCAGCAGCAGTACAGGTTTCCCACTTGAAGCTTTCTTT
CDR3: CASSSTGFPLEAFF
V: TRBV7-2
size: -
J: TRBJ1-1
D: -

DNA: TGCAGCGTCTCGCTGACAGAAGGATACGAGCAGTACTTC
CDR3: CSVSLTEGYEQYF
V: TRBV29-1
size: -
J: TRBJ2-7
D: -

DNA: TGCGCCAGCAGCTTTGGTCCCGGCAATGAGCAGTTCTTC
CDR3: CASSFGPGNEQFF
V: TRBV5-1
size: few
J: TRBJ2-1
D: -

DNA: TGTGCCAGCAGCTTACGGCTAGCGGGAGGGCGGTACAATGAGCAGTTCTTC
CDR3: CASSLRLAGGRYNEQFF
V: TRBV7-3
size: few
J: TRBJ2-1
D: TRBD2

DNA: TGTGCCAGTAGTTTGACTAGCGCCGGAGATACGCAGTATTTT
CDR3: CASSLTSAGDTQYF
V: TRBV19
size: -
J: TRBJ2-3
D: TRBD2

DNA: TGTGCCAGCAGCCCTCGCGGGGGAGATACGCAGTATTTT
CDR3: CASSPRGGDTQYF
V: TRBV7-2
size: -
J: TRBJ2-3
D: TRBD2

DNA: TGTGCCAGCAAGGACAGGGACTCTGGCTACACCTTC
CDR3: CASKDRDSGYTF
V: TRBV28
size: -
J: TRBJ1-2
D: TRBD1

DNA: TGTGCCAGCAGTTTACGGGCTAGCGGGAGAGGGGAGCTGTTTTTT
CDR3: CASSLRASGRGELFF
V: TRBV28
size: -
J: TRBJ2-2
D: TRBD2

DNA: TGTGCCAGCAGCTTAGAATTTGGTCGAGCGAACACTGAAGCTTTCTTT
CDR3: CASSLEFGRANTEAFF
V: TRBV11-2
size: few
J: TRBJ1-1
D: -

DNA: TGTGCCAGCAGTACAGGACAGGGTATAGGTCAGCCCCAGCATTTT
CDR3: CASSTGQGIGQPQHF
V: TRBV6-5
size: once
J: TRBJ1-5
D: TRBD1